This T cell receptor beta chain is drawn from a study of blood T cells in healthy people across ages (dated by TCRdb to 2015 to 2017). Context from the whole study: In model experiments, template switching captured roughly one uniquely barcoded TCR beta cDNA molecule for every two T cells. To track age-related changes in TCR beta repertoire diversity, the study relied on deep sequencing normalized with unique cDNA molecular identifiers. The study analyzed two additional independent replicas of 1 million unique cDNA reads from the same blood draw for two donors, one aged 18 to 29 and one aged 80 or older. The donors were divided into four age groups: young (average around 16 years), middle-aged (over 35), aged (approximately 64) and long-lived (around 87). To avoid experimental bias, donors of different ages were randomly spread across the sequencing lanes. Results the study describes overall, beyond this receptor: Compared with the aged group, the long-lived group had more naive CD4+ T cells, fewer expanded clones and increased TCR diversity, suggesting age selection. There was a strong correlation between observed TCR beta diversity and the percentage of naive T cells measured by flow cytometry. Estimates of total diversity based on one million sequenced T cells were considered lower bounds and underestimates. Bulk unsorted PBMC profiling prevented conclusive comparison of naive and antigen-experienced compartments. Observed TCR beta diversity per million T cells fell roughly linearly with age, and a significant reduction was already apparent by age around 44. Donor CMV infection status was unknown, potentially confounding age-related changes in expanded clonotypes.

The library was made by 5' RACE. Sequencing took place on an Illumina HiSeq 2500. A second PCR of roughly 6 to 11 cycles was performed with a sample-barcoded 5' primer and a J-beta primer mix. A template-switch 5' adaptor carrying 12 random nucleotides introduced a unique molecular identifier onto each TCR beta cDNA molecule. Each sample yielded at least 3 million CDR3-containing paired-end reads. All of the RNA was converted into first-strand cDNA using the Mint cDNA synthesis kit, with a TRBC-specific oligonucleotide serving as the primer. After uracil-DNA glycosylase treatment, a first 18-cycle PCR used universal primers M1SS and BC2_uni_R on all cDNA. From the authors' description of their analysis: For normalization, 1 million high-quality reads, each with a distinct molecular identifier, were randomly selected from each sample. Reads with shared molecular identifiers were discarded instead of being binned into consensus sequences. CDR3 identification, clonotype clustering and error correction used MiTCR with a Q25 quality threshold and the strictest error-elimination algorithm. A nonparametric unseen species model using Euler transformation provided a lower-bound estimate of total TCR beta diversity. The public sequencing data were trimmed at Q25 with fastp and processed into clonotypes with MiXCR by TCRdb, which kept only in-frame beta chains. One record per CDR3 amino acid sequence lists the most common genes and DNA. These V and J calls are TCRdb output, not the study's own analysis. A total of more than 800,000 distinct CDR3 sequences appear in this sample, over 35% of them only once. 15% to 20% of the sample lies in the top ten.

The 40 or so donors, aged about 6 to 100 years, were systemically healthy Caucasian individuals from Russia. Each donor gave about 9.7 milliliters of peripheral blood, drawn into EDTA-treated Vacutainer tubes. Ficoll-Paque density-gradient centrifugation was used to isolate PBMCs, with at least 6.5 million per sample. Trizol reagent was used to extract total RNA from PBMCs, with at least 6 micrograms per sample. Naive CD45RAhigh/CD27high T cell percentages were measured by flow cytometry on a PBMC aliquot from every donor. This clonotype was found a few times. Its antigen specificity is not known. Per-base quality was not reported, and no clone a single base away is much larger than it. This receptor was obtained from a woman aged 55-69 years in good health. Sequencing was performed on blood.

The CDR3 region has the sequence CASSWTSGRHYEQYF. The bases read TGTGCCAGCAGTTGGACTAGCGGGAGGCACTACGAGCAGTACTTC. The chain couples TRBV2 to TRBJ2-7, with 14 bases in between that match TRBD2. CDR3 length: 15 amino acids, cysteine to phenylalanine. Just CDR3 DNA is preserved here, 45 bases in frame from base 1. V lost 5 bases and J lost 3 bases, and the count of bases not matched to a germline gene is 3. The germline V gene supplies CDR1 SNHLY and CDR2 FYNNEI.